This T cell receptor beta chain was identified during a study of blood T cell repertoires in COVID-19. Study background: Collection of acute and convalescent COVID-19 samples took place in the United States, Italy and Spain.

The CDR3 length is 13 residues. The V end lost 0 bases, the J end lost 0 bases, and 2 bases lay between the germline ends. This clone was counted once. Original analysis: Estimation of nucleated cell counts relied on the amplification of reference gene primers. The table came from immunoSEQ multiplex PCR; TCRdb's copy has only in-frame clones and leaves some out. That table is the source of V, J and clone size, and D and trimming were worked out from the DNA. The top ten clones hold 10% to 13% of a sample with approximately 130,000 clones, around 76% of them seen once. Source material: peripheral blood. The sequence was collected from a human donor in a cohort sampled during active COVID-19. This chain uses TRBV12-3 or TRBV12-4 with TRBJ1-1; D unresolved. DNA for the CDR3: TGTGCCAGCAGTTTAGCCGTGAACACTGAAGCTTTCTTT. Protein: CASSLAVNTEAFF.